The source of this T cell receptor (beta chain) is a study of blood T cell repertoires in COVID-19. On the study more broadly: Samples of COVID-19 (acute and convalescent) were obtained from the United States, Italy and Spain. The analysed material was cDNA or gDNA that came from T cells, B-cell-depleted T cells, or PBMCs.

Produced via immunoSEQ multiplex PCR; TCRdb's table is partial and in-frame only. The repertoire consists of approximately 180,000 clones, with around 87% occurring once and the leading ten covering 12%. The V end was cut by 4 bases, the J end by 7 bases, with 8 bases between. This CDR3 is built from 12 residues. Germline CDR1 is LNHDA and CDR2 is SQIVND (reference sequence). While infection was still active, Seattle patients were enrolled and then followed longitudinally. This receptor was identified in a woman between 70 and 85 years old with COVID-19, enrolled during active disease. The sequenced sample consisted of peripheral blood. The chain is built from TRBV19 and TRBJ2-4, with D possibly TRBD2 on 6 matching bases. This CDR3 is CASSTGGNIQYF. For the CDR3, the DNA is TGTGCCAGTAGTACTGGGGGGAACATTCAGTACTTC.